This T cell receptor beta chain is from a study of Graves' ophthalmopathy and Graves' hyperthyroidism. As the template, RNA transcripts were used to amplify TCR beta CDR3 regions. A first-round RT-PCR used HTBI primers, followed by a second-round multiplex PCR. TCRdb analysed the multiplex PCR reads with MiXCR anew, one entry per CDR3 protein. The sample consists of more than 1,000,000 distinct CDR3 sequences, about two fifths of them appearing once. This clonotype was found many times. Looked up from germline, CDR1 is SEHNR and CDR2 is FQNEAQ (reference sequence). V trimming: 8 bases; J trimming: 5 bases; junction bases outside the gene matches: 4. The CDR3 has 14 residues.

The sample consisted of peripheral blood or thyroid tissue (not recorded which). The V call is TRBV7-9, the J call TRBJ1-6; TRBD1 matches 9 bases. This receptor was taken from an adult man with Graves' hyperthyroidism. Here the CDR3 DNA reads TGTGCCAGCGGACGGACAGGGGATAATTCACCCCTCCACTTT. Protein product: CASGRTGDNSPLHF.